The 24 T cell receptor beta chains given below trace back to one sample, sequenced in a study of neurological immune-mediated disorders. Using its own MiXCR run on the 5' RACE reads, TCRdb lists one record per CDR3 protein. The sample yields tens of thousands of distinct CDR3 sequences, around 7.8% seen once. The source material was PBMCs. These receptors originate from a woman in her forties in good health.

This chain joins TRBV10-2 and TRBJ2-7; TRBD2 agrees at 10 bases. Germline CDR1 and CDR2: WSHSY and SAAADI. CDR3 size: 16 residues. With 5 bases clipped from V and 7 bases from J, the junction kept 14 bases outside the gene matches. The CDR3 bases are TGCGCCAGCAGTAAATCCCAGAGCGGGGGGGCGGGGGAGCAGTACGTC. Its translation: CASSKSQSGGAGEQYV.

In this sample, this clonotype turned up many times. V usage is TRBV12-5 and J usage is TRBJ2-5; D may be TRBD1 (6 bases). Trimming took 7 bases from V and 3 from J, leaving 15 bases between them. Germline CDR1 and CDR2: LGHNT and FRNRAP. This CDR3 is built from 14 residues. This chain's CDR3 is CASAGDNREETQYF. In DNA, the CDR3 is TGTGCTAGTGCCGGGGACAATCGCGAAGAGACCCAGTACTTC.

This clonotype showed up many times. The chain uses TRBV28 and TRBJ2-3; TRBD1 agrees at 11 bases. Trimming cost V 3 bases and J 4 bases; bases outside gene matches: 3. Germline values: CDR1 MDHEN, CDR2 SYDVKM. The CDR3 contains 15 residues. This CDR3 is CASSFGTGGADTQYF. The CDR3 DNA reads TGTGCCAGCAGTTTTGGGACAGGGGGGGCAGATACGCAGTATTTT.

This clonotype has at least ten counts. The rearrangement joins TRBV11-2 to TRBJ2-7, with 15 nucleotides matching TRBD2. This CDR3 region has 18 residues. Per the germline V gene, CDR1 is SGHAT and CDR2 is FQNNGV. V lost 5 bases and J lost 5; bases outside the gene matches: 13. The CDR3 DNA is TGTGCCAGCAGCAATGGACTAGCGGGAGGGTCAGGTGTCCACGAGCAGTACTTC. Protein sequence: CASSNGLAGGSGVHEQYF.

In its sample, this clonotype was seen many times. The gene calls are TRBV28 and TRBJ1-1, with a possible D match to TRBD1 (5 bases). Germline CDR1 and CDR2: MDHEN and SYDVKM. V lost 8 bases and J 8 bases, leaving 12 bases between the germline ends. This CDR3 is 11 amino acids long. CDR3 DNA sequence: TGTGCCAGCCACAGACAGTTAGAAGCTTTCTTT. This encodes CASHRQLEAFF.

Ten or more counts support this clonotype. V gene TRBV7-2 combines with J gene TRBJ2-1; the match to TRBD1 covers 7 bases. Per germline, CDR1 SGHTA and CDR2 FQGNSA. The CDR3 has 15 residues. Trimming took 2 bases from V and 3 from J; bases not matched to a gene: 4. DNA for the CDR3: TGTGCCAGCAGCTTAAGGCCAGGGGGCTACAATGAGCAGTTCTTC. The encoded protein is CASSLRPGGYNEQFF.

This clonotype was detected many times. V is TRBV5-1 and J is TRBJ2-2; TRBD1 is a possible D gene (5 bases). CDR1 SGHRS and CDR2 YFSETQ come from the germline V gene. The CDR3 contains 15 residues. V was clipped by 1 base and J by 3 bases, with 10 bases between them. CDR3 loop: CASSLTGPDTGELFF. In nucleotides, the CDR3 is TGCGCCAGCAGCTTGACAGGCCCCGACACCGGGGAGCTGTTTTTT. The variable domain in full, with the rest retrieved from reference TRBV5-1 and TRBJ2-2, is KAGVTQTPRYLIKTRGQQVTLSCSPISGHRSVSWYQQTPGQGLQFLFEYFSETQRNKGNFPGRFSGRQFSNSRSEMNVSTLELGDSALYLCASSLTGPDTGELFFGEGSRLTVL.

This clonotype is medium-sized. J is TRBJ1-1 and V is TRBV2, with D hard to call. The V end lost 2 bases, the J end lost 5 bases, and 9 bases lay between the germline ends. Germline V lookup: CDR1 SNHLY, CDR2 FYNNEI. This CDR3 region has 13 residues. The CDR3 nucleotides are TGTGCCAGCAGTGAACAGCAGGATACTGAAGCTTTCTTT. It translates to CASSEQQDTEAFF.

The sample holds a few counts of this clonotype. The V and J genes are TRBV28 and TRBJ2-7; D is unclear. This CDR3 has 11 residues. Germline CDR1 and CDR2: MDHEN and SYDVKM. Deletions cut 5 bases from V and 5 bases from J, with 7 bases between. CDR3 coding DNA: TGTGCCAGCAGTCACCTACACGAGCAGTACTTC. Translated, it gives CASSHLHEQYF.

This clonotype was seen repeatedly, ten times or more. The gene calls are TRBV3-1 and TRBJ2-2; 8 nucleotides line up with TRBD2. Losses at the gene ends were 7 bases for V and 1 base for J; bases not matched to a gene: 2. CDR3 length equals 14 residues. The germline V gene has CDR1 LGHDT and CDR2 YNNKEL (reference sequence). In DNA form, the CDR3 reads TGTGCCAGCACCCTAGCGGGGAACACCGGGGAGCTGTTTTTT. Translating gives CASTLAGNTGELFF.

This clonotype showed up many times. The V gene is TRBV12-3 or TRBV12-4, the J gene TRBJ2-1; 12 nucleotides align to TRBD2. Germline trimming cut 6 bases from V and 5 bases from J; bases unmatched to any gene: 11. CDR3 length equals 17 residues. The CDR3 reads CASRFLAGGPMNNEQFF. DNA of the CDR3: TGTGCCAGCAGGTTTCTAGCGGGAGGGCCTATGAACAATGAGCAGTTCTTC.

This clonotype was picked up many times. The chain uses TRBV5-1 and TRBJ2-5; tentative D call: TRBD2 (6 bases). The germline V gene encodes CDR1 SGHRS and CDR2 YFSETQ. This CDR3 contains 16 residues. Trimming left V 0 bases short and J 5 bases short, with 17 bases between. CDR3 amino acids: CASSLAPAGSGETQYF. CDR3 in DNA: TGCGCCAGCAGCTTGGCGCCGGCGGGGTCAGGGGAGACCCAGTACTTC.

This clonotype showed up many times. The chain employs TRBV5-6 and TRBJ1-2, with 8 bases identical to TRBD1. The CDR3 spans 14 residues. J was trimmed by 8 bases and V by 0 bases; bases with no gene match: 6. Per the germline V gene, CDR1 is SGHDT and CDR2 is YYEEEE. The CDR3 region has the DNA TGTGCCAGCAGCTTGGGGATTGGGACAGGCGGCTACACCTTC. It specifies CASSLGIGTGGYTF.

In its sample, this clonotype was seen once. A read error may be the cause here, since a much bigger clone is one base away. The chain employs TRBV29-1 and TRBJ2-7; D is perhaps TRBD1 (6 bases). This CDR3 has 14 amino acids. Trimming removed 6 bases from V and 7 bases from J, with 22 bases in between. Germline values: CDR1 SQVTM, CDR2 ANQGSEA. CDR3 DNA sequence: TGCAGCGTCCAGGACACGGGACACCCTGGGGAGCAGTACTTC. Translating it yields CSVQDTGHPGEQYF.

As concerns this clonotype: At one end the junction does not follow the germline gene, possibly because of a read error. The chain joins TRBV29-1 to TRBJ2-6; possible D gene TRBD1, 5 bases. From germline, CDR1 is SQVTM and CDR2 ANQGSEA. The CDR3 spans 14 residues. CDR3 amino acids: CSAMTVAGTNVLTF. Here the CDR3 DNA reads TGCAGCGCCATGACAGTGGCTGGGACCAACGTCCTGACTTTC.

This clonotype has at least ten counts. The chain couples TRBV20-1 to TRBJ2-7; 15 bases fit TRBD2. V lost 4 bases, J lost 6 bases, and 10 bases stayed unmatched. Germline lookup yields CDR1 DFQATT and CDR2 SNEGSKA (reference sequence). The CDR3 has 16 residues. The CDR3 nucleotides read TGCAGTGCTATGAAGCCCGGACTAGCGGGAGGGCGCGAGCAGTACTTC. As protein: CSAMKPGLAGGREQYF.

This clonotype was counted at least ten times. V gene TRBV7-9 combines with J gene TRBJ2-5, with 13 nucleotides matching TRBD2. CDR1 and CDR2 from the germline V gene are SEHNR and FQNEAQ (reference sequence). The CDR3 has 17 amino acids. Trimming at V came to 2 bases and at J to 6 bases, leaving 9 bases not matched to a gene. CDR3 protein: CASSLTSGGATTQTQYF. Written as DNA, the CDR3 is TGTGCCAGCAGCTTAACTAGCGGGGGGGCCACAACGCAGACCCAGTACTTC.

The chain has TRBV6-6 and TRBJ1-1, with TRBD1 matching 7 bases. Losses at the gene ends were 2 bases for V and 3 bases for J; bases not matched to a gene: 3. The CDR3 has 14 residues. Germline CDR1 reads MNHNY; CDR2 reads SVGAGI (reference sequence). In DNA, the CDR3 is TGTGCCAGCAGTTACCTTGACAGGGACACTGAAGCTTTCTTT. Translated, it gives CASSYLDRDTEAFF.

The sample holds many counts of this clonotype. The genes are TRBV20-1 and TRBJ2-2, with 7 bases aligning to TRBD1. From germline, CDR1 is DFQATT and CDR2 SNEGSKA (reference sequence). V was clipped by 0 bases and J by 1 base; unmatched bases: 5. CDR3 length equals 16 residues. The CDR3 spells CSARDRRQGNTGELFF. CDR3 DNA: TGCAGTGCTAGAGATAGGAGACAGGGGAACACCGGGGAGCTGTTTTTT.

This clonotype was detected ten times or more. The CDR3 sequence: CASRFQLTTDTQYF. As DNA, the CDR3 is TGTGCCAGCAGATTTCAGCTTACCACAGATACGCAGTATTTT. The genes are TRBV6-5 and TRBJ2-3; D is unresolved. The V end lost 6 bases, the J end lost 2 bases, and 12 bases lay between the germline ends. This CDR3 has 14 amino acids. Germline CDR1 and CDR2: MNHEY and SVGAGI.

This clonotype was observed at least ten times. This chain uses TRBV4-1 with TRBJ1-3; a weak D match, TRBD1 (5 bases). Germline CDR1 MGHRA, CDR2 YSYEKL. The CDR3 runs to 17 residues. Trimming took 4 bases from V and 2 from J, leaving 18 bases between them. CDR3 protein: CASSRLPSGTAGNTIYF. The CDR3 bases are TGCGCCAGCAGCCGACTACCTTCCGGGACCGCTGGAAACACCATATATTTT.

There are many counts of this clonotype. V and J are TRBV7-9 and TRBJ2-1; perhaps TRBD2 as D (5 bases). Trimming took off 4 bases at V and 0 bases at J, with 13 bases between the two ends. The germline V gene has CDR1 SEHNR and CDR2 FQNEAQ (reference sequence). The CDR3 has 16 residues. The CDR3 spells CASSWTLTRSYNEQFF. Written as DNA, the CDR3 is TGTGCCAGCAGCTGGACTCTTACGCGCTCCTACAATGAGCAGTTCTTC.

This clonotype was observed many times. J is TRBJ2-1 and V is TRBV7-8; the D gene could be TRBD1 or TRBD2 (5 bases each). Trimming shortened V by 6 bases and J by 8 bases, and 20 bases separated the two germline ends. The CDR3 sequence is 15 residues long. Germline CDR1 reads SGHVS; CDR2 reads FQNEAQ. The CDR3 DNA follows: TGTGCCAGCAGATTCGGGACCCTGTCTTTGGATGAGCAGTTCTTC. The encoded protein is CASRFGTLSLDEQFF.

This clonotype showed up many times. The V and J genes are TRBV6-4 and TRBJ2-1, with D hard to call. The CDR3 spans 14 residues. V was cut by 3 bases and J by 4 bases, with 10 bases left in between. Per germline, CDR1 MRHNA and CDR2 SNTAGT. CDR3 coding DNA: TGTGCCAGCAGTGAGGGCAACAAATACAATGAGCAGTTCTTC. Encoded protein: CASSEGNKYNEQFF.